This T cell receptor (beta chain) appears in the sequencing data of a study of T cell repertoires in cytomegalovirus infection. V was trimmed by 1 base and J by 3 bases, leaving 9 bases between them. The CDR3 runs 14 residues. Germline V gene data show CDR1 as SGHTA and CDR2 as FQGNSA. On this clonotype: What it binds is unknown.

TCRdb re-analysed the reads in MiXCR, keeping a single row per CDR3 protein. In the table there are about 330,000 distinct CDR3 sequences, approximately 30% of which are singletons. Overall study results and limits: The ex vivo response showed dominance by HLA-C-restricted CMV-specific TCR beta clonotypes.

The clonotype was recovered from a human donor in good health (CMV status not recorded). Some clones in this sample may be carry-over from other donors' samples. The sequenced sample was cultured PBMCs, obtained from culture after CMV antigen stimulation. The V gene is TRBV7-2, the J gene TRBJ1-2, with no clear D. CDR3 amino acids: CASSLGPQDYGYTF. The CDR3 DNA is TGTGCCAGCAGCTTAGGCCCCCAAGACTATGGCTACACCTTC. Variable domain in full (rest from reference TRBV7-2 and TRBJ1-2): GAGVSQSPSNKVTEKGKDVELRCDPISGHTALYWYRQSLGQGLEFLIYFQGNSAPDKSGLPSDRFSAERTGGSVSTLTIQRTQQEDSAVYLCASSLGPQDYGYTFGSGTRLTVV.